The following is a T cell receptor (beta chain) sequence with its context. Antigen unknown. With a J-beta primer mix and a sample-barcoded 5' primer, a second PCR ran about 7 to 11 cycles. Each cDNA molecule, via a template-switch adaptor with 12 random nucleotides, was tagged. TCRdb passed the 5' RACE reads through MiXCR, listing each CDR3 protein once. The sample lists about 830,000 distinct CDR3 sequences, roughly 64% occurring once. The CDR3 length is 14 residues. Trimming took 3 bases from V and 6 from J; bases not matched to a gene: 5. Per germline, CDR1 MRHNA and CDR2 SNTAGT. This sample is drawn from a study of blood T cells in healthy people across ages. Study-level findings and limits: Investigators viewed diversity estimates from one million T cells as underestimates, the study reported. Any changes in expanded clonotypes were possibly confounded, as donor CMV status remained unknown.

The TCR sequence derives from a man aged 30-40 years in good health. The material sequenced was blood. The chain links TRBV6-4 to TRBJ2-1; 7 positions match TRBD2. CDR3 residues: CASSEGTNSNEQFF. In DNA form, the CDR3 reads TGTGCCAGCAGTGAGGGGACTAATTCCAATGAGCAGTTCTTC.